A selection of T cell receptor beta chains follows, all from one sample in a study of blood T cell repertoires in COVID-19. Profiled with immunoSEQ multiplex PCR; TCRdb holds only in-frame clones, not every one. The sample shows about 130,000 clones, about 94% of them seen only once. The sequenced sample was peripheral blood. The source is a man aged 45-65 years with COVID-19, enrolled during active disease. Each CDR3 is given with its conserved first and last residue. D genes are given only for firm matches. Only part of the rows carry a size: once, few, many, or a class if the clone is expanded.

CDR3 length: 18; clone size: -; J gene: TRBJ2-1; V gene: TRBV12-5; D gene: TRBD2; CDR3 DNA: TGTGCTAGTGGTTTGGTAGTCACAACTAGCGGGAGAGTAGGTGAGCAGTTCTTC; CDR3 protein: CASGLVVTTSGRVGEQFF
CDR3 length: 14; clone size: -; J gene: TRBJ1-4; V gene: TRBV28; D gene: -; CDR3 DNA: TGTGCCAGCGGGGCAGGTGGGATTAATGAAAAACTGTTTTTT; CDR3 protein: CASGAGGINEKLFF
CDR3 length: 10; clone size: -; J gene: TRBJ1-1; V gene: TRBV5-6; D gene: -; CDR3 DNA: TGTGCCAGCAGCTGGGCAGAAGCTTTCTTT; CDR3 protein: CASSWAEAFF
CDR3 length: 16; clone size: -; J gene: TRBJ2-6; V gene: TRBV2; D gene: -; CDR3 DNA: TGTGCCAGCAGTGAAGCCCCCAACTCTGGGGCCAACGTCCTGACTTTC; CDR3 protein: CASSEAPNSGANVLTF
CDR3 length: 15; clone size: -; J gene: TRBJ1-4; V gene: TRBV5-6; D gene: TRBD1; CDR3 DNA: TGTGCCAGCAGCTTGACAGGGGGTCCTAATGAAAAACTGTTTTTT; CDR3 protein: CASSLTGGPNEKLFF
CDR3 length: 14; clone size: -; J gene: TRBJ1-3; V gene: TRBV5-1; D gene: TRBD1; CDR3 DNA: TGCGCCAGCAGCCCAAGGGGGCTCGGAAACACCATATATTTT; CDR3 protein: CASSPRGLGNTIYF
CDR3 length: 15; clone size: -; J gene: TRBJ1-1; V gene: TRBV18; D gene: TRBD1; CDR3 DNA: TGTGCCAGCTCACCACCGACAGGGGGCCGGACTGAAGCTTTCTTT; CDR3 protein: CASSPPTGGRTEAFF
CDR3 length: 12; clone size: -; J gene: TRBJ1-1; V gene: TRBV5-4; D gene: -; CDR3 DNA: TGTGCCAGCAGCTTGAGGGGCACTGAAGCTTTCTTT; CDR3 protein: CASSLRGTEAFF
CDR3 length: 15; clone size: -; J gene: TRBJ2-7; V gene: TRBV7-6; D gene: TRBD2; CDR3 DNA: TGTGCCAGCAGCCCGGGACTAGCGGGAGAGGATGGGCAGTACTTC; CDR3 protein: CASSPGLAGEDGQYF
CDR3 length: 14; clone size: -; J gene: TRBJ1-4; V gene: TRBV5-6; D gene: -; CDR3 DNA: TGTGCCAGCAGCTTAGGAGGGGCCGGTGAAAAACTGTTTTTT; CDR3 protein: CASSLGGAGEKLFF
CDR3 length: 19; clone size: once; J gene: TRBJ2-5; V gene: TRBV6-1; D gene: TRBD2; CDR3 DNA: TGTGCCAGCAGTGAAGCAGGGCCTAGCGGGAGAGTGGCCCAAGAGACCCAGTACTTC; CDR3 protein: CASSEAGPSGRVAQETQYF
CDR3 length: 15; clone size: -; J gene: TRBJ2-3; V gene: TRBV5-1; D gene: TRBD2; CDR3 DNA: TGCGCCAGCACCCCGAGCGGGAGGGCTTCCGATACGCAGTATTTT; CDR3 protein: CASTPSGRASDTQYF
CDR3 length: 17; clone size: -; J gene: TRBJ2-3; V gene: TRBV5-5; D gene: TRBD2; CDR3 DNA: TGTGCCAGCAGCCCAGGTGGGGGGCGGGAGGGAATAGATACGCAGTATTTT; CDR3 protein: CASSPGGGREGIDTQYF
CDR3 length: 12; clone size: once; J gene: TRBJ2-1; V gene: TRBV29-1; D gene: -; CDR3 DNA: TGCAGCGTCAAACAGGGTGCACGAGAGCAGTTCTTC; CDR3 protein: CSVKQGAREQFF
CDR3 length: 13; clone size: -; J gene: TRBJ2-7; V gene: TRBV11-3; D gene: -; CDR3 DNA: TGTGCCAGCAGCTTCAGTCAGGGAACCGAGCAGTACTTC; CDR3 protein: CASSFSQGTEQYF
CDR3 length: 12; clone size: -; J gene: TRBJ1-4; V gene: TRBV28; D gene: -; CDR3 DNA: TGTGCCAGCAGTTCCGCAGGTGAAAAACTGTTTTTT; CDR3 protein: CASSSAGEKLFF
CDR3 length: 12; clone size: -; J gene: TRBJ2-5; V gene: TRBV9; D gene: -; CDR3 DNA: TGTGCCAGCAGCGCTAACCAAGAGACCCAGTACTTC; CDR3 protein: CASSANQETQYF
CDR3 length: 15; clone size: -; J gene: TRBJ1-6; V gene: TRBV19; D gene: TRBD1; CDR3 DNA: TGTGCCAGTAGTTCCCGGACAGGGGCCTATTCACCCCTCCACTTT; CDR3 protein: CASSSRTGAYSPLHF
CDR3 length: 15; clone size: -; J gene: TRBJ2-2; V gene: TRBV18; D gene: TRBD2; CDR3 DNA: TGTGCCAGCTCACAGGGACTAACGAACACCGGGGAGCTGTTTTTT; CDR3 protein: CASSQGLTNTGELFF
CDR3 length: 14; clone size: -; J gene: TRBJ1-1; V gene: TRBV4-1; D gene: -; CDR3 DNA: TGCGCCAGCAGCAATGGGGGGGGCCAAACTGAAGCTTTCTTT; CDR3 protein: CASSNGGGQTEAFF
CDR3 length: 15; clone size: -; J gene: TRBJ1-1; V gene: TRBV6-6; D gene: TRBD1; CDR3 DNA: TGTGCCAGCAGTTCTAGGACAGGGTCAGACACTGAAGCTTTCTTT; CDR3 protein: CASSSRTGSDTEAFF
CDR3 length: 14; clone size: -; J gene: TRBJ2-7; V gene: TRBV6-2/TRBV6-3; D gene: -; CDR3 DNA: TGTGCCAGCAGTTTTCTGGGGGCGCGAGACGAGCAGTACTTC; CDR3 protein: CASSFLGARDEQYF
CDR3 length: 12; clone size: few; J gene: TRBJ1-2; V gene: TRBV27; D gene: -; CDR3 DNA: TGTGCCAGCAGTCCCGCAGGGTCTGGCTACACCTTC; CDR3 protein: CASSPAGSGYTF
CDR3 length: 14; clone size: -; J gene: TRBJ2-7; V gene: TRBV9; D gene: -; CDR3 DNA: TGTGCCAGCAGCGTAGCGGGAACCCCCCACGAGCAGTACTTC; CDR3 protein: CASSVAGTPHEQYF
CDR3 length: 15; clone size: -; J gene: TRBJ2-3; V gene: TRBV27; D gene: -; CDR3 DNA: TGTGCCAGCAGTTCCACACGATATGGCACAGATACGCAGTATTTT; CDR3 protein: CASSSTRYGTDTQYF
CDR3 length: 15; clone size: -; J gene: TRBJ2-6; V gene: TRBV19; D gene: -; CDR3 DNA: TGTGCCACCACAACACAGGGTTCCGGGGCCAACGTCCTGACTTTC; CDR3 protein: CATTTQGSGANVLTF
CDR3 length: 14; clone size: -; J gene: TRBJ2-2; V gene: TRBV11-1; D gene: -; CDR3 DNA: TGTGCCAGCAGCTTAGCGTCTTCTGCCGGGGAGCTGTTTTTT; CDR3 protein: CASSLASSAGELFF
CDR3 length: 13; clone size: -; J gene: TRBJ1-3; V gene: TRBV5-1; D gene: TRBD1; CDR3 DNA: TGCGCCAGCAGGAGGACAGGCGGGGACACCATATATTTT; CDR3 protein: CASRRTGGDTIYF
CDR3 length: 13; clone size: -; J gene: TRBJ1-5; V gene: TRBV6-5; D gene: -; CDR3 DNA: TGTGCCAGCGGCAGCGGGGGCAATCAGCCCCAGCATTTT; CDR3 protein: CASGSGGNQPQHF
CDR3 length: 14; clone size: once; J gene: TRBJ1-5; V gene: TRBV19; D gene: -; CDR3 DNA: TGTGCCAGTAGTATTATCCAGGGAAATCAGCCCCAGCATTTT; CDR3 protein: CASSIIQGNQPQHF